The 25 T cell receptor beta chains below were found in one sample sequenced in a study of identical twins. One entry per CDR3 protein, called by TCRdb with MiXCR from the 5' RACE reads. The table records approximately 1.8 million distinct CDR3 sequences, about 31% of them present only once. Sequencing was performed on cord blood. The receptors originated from a newborn girl in good health.

This chain links TRBV5-1 with TRBJ1-4; 7 bases are shared with TRBD1. Trimming cost V 2 bases and J 3 bases; bases outside gene matches: 4. This CDR3 is built from 15 residues. Per germline, CDR1 SGHRS and CDR2 YFSETQ. The CDR3 nucleotides read TGCGCCAGCAGCTTCGACAGGGTGTCTAATGAAAAACTGTTTTTT. Translated: CASSFDRVSNEKLFF.

The genes are TRBV5-4 and TRBJ1-2; D may be TRBD1 (6 bases). Germline-derived CDR1 and CDR2 are SGHNT and YYREEE (reference sequence). The CDR3 spans 14 residues. V gave up 4 bases and J gave up 8 bases, with 18 bases separating them. In DNA, the CDR3 is TGTGCCAGCAGCCGAAAAACAGACAGGCTGGGCTACACCTTC. The encoded protein is CASSRKTDRLGYTF.

This clonotype was counted only a few times. The chain couples TRBV10-3 to TRBJ2-5; TRBD1 or TRBD2 may be the D gene (5 bases each). There are 13 residues in the CDR3. Looked up from germline, CDR1 is ENHRY and CDR2 is SYGVKD. V lost 0 bases, J lost 5 bases, and 7 bases lay in between. CDR3 sequence reads: CAISESGPETQYF. Written as DNA, the CDR3 is TGTGCCATCAGTGAGTCGGGACCCGAGACCCAGTACTTC.

The rearrangement links TRBV10-3 to TRBJ2-5, with a possible D match to TRBD1 (6 bases). The CDR3 totals 16 residues. V lost 5 bases, J lost 11 bases, and 27 bases lay in between. Germline V gene data show CDR1 as ENHRY and CDR2 as SYGVKD. CDR3 sequence (DNA): TGTGCCATCAGTAACAGGGATCGGTCTCTGGCGAATGAGCAGTACTTC. It is translated as CAISNRDRSLANEQYF.

This clonotype has just a few counts. V gene TRBV6-5 combines with J gene TRBJ2-7; tentatively, D is TRBD1 (6 bases). In germline, CDR1 is MNHEY, CDR2 SVGAGI. The length of the CDR3 is 16 residues. Trimming pared 0 bases from V and 4 bases from J, leaving 16 bases between. Here the CDR3 DNA reads TGTGCCAGCAGTTACTCGTCCTTTATACAGGGTTACGAGCAGTACTTC. As protein: CASSYSSFIQGYEQYF.

The CDR3 reads CASPWGSGYGYTF. DNA for the CDR3: TGTGCCAGCCCCTGGGGGTCGGGCTATGGCTACACCTTC. V gene TRBV13 combines with J gene TRBJ1-2; D is perhaps TRBD1 (5 bases). V gave up 8 bases and J gave up 4 bases, with 14 bases separating them. This CDR3 comprises 13 residues. Germline V gene data show CDR1 as PRHDT and CDR2 as FYEKMQ (reference sequence).

This rearrangement joins TRBV6-2 or TRBV6-3 to TRBJ2-4, with no clear D. The closer fit of TRBJ2-5 to the DNA end suggests the J call may be wrong. Germline loops: CDR1 MNHEY, CDR2 SVGEGT. The CDR3 spans 14 residues. The CDR3 sequence: CASSYSWGGETQYF. The CDR3 nucleotides are TGTGCCAGCAGTTACTCCTGGGGTGGCGAGACCCAGTACTTC.

This clonotype occurred a few times. The chain joins TRBV9 to TRBJ2-7; D remains ambiguous. There are 14 residues in the CDR3. CDR1 and CDR2 (germline): SGDLS, YYNGEE. The V gene lost 0 bases and the J gene lost 2 bases, with 9 bases spanning the gap. The CDR3 is CASSVASQTYEQYF. Written as DNA, the CDR3 is TGTGCCAGCAGCGTAGCTTCCCAGACCTACGAGCAGTACTTC.

The CDR3 DNA reads TGTGCCAGCAGTTTTCGGCAAGGGCAGGCCAAAAACATTCAGTACTTC. Amino acid sequence: CASSFRQGQAKNIQYF. The chain joins TRBV12-3 or TRBV12-4 to TRBJ2-4; D is unclear. Trimming stripped 3 bases from V and 1 base from J, with 13 bases between. This CDR3 has 16 residues.

The J gene is TRBJ2-1, the V gene TRBV20-1; D unresolved. Germline CDR1 DFQATT, CDR2 SNEGSKA (reference sequence). Trimming pared 3 bases from V and 10 bases from J, leaving 10 bases between. The CDR3 has 11 residues. The CDR3 DNA reads as TGCAGTGCTAGTGAGTTCTACGAGCAGTTCTTC. Translation: CSASEFYEQFF.

V is TRBV2 and J is TRBJ2-5; the D gene is possibly TRBD2 (5 bases). The CDR3 is made up of 12 amino acids. V lost 7 bases and J 1 base, leaving 7 bases between the germline ends. Germline loops: CDR1 SNHLY, CDR2 FYNNEI. The CDR3 is CASTAGQETQYF. The CDR3 nucleotides read TGTGCCAGCACTGCGGGCCAAGAGACCCAGTACTTC.

The rearrangement links TRBV28 to TRBJ2-5; D gene unclear. The CDR3 loop spans 18 amino acids. Germline CDR1 MDHEN, CDR2 SYDVKM. V was cut by 7 bases and J by 0 bases, with 24 bases left in between. DNA of the CDR3: TGTGCCAGCATGACCCTGGGGAAGTTTCTTGCGTACCAAGAGACCCAGTACTTC. This sequence encodes CASMTLGKFLAYQETQYF. Variable domain in full (rest from reference TRBV28 and TRBJ2-5): DVKVTQSSRYLVKRTGEKVFLECVQDMDHENMFWYRQDPGLGLRLIYFSYDVKMKEKGDIPEGYSVSREKKERFSLILESASTNQTSMYLCASMTLGKFLAYQETQYFGPGTRLLVL.

V gene TRBV20-1 combines with J gene TRBJ2-1; the match to TRBD2 covers 14 bases. The CDR3 runs to 14 residues. Germline V CDR1 and CDR2: DFQATT, SNEGSKA (reference sequence). With V trimmed by 0 bases and J by 14 bases, 6 bases remained unmatched. The DNA for the CDR3 is TGCAGTGCTAGAGAGGGGACTAGCGGGGGCAGGAAGTTCTTC. It is translated as CSAREGTSGGRKFF.

This clonotype was detected once. The chain is built from TRBV27 and TRBJ1-1; D might be TRBD1 (6 bases). Looked up from germline, CDR1 is MNHEY and CDR2 is SMNVEV (reference sequence). The CDR3 runs 11 residues. The V end was cut by 5 bases, the J end by 12 bases, with 13 bases between. The CDR3, as DNA: TGTGCCAGCAGTCTTGGGACAAAGACTTTCTTT. Protein sequence: CASSLGTKTFF.

This chain links TRBV11-2 with TRBJ2-1; D may be TRBD2 (6 bases). The CDR3 is made up of 14 amino acids. Germline CDR1 SGHAT, CDR2 FQNNGV. V was trimmed by 10 bases and J by 6 bases, leaving 19 bases between them. Here the CDR3 reads CATRGLRWSNEQFF. The DNA for the CDR3 is TGTGCCACGAGGGGACTTCGCTGGAGCAATGAGCAGTTCTTC.

The gene calls are TRBV5-6 and TRBJ2-1; 7 bases agree with TRBD1. The CDR3 has 15 amino acids. Unmatched junction bases numbered 9, after V lost 0 bases and J lost 9 bases. CDR1 and CDR2 (germline): SGHDT, YYEEEE. CDR3 DNA: TGTGCCAGCAGCTTGGCGATGACAGGGAACGGTGAGCAGTTCTTC. This encodes CASSLAMTGNGEQFF. The full variable domain, in which reference TRBV5-6 and TRBJ2-1 provide the parts outside the CDR3, is DAGVTQSPTHLIKTRGQQVTLRCSPKSGHDTVSWYQQALGQGPQFIFQYYEEEERQRGNFPDRFSGHQFPNYSSELNVNALLLGDSALYLCASSLAMTGNGEQFFGPGTRLTVL.

This clonotype appeared a few times. The V call is TRBV20-1, the J call TRBJ2-5, with D unclear. The last part of the DNA fits TRBJ2-7 better; the J call may be wrong. Germline loops: CDR1 DFQATT, CDR2 SNEGSKA (reference sequence). The length of the CDR3 is 13 residues. CDR3 protein: CSAPSNYLYEQYF. The CDR3, as DNA: TGCAGTGCCCCCTCCAACTACCTCTACGAGCAGTACTTC.

This clonotype showed up just a few times. The rearrangement links TRBV9 to TRBJ2-1; TRBD2 agrees at 10 bases. The CDR3 extends over 16 amino acids. J was trimmed by 7 bases and V by 0 bases; bases with no gene match: 7. Germline V gives CDR1 SGDLS, CDR2 YYNGEE. The CDR3 coding sequence is TGTGCCAGCAGCGTAGTTAAGCGGGGGGGCCGAAATGAGCAGTTCTTC. This encodes CASSVVKRGGRNEQFF.

This clonotype was seen ten or more times. The chain employs TRBV20-1 and TRBJ1-2, with TRBD1 as a possible D gene (6 bases). Trimming shortened V by 0 bases and J by 6 bases, and 14 bases separated the two germline ends. Germline-derived CDR1 and CDR2 are DFQATT and SNEGSKA (reference sequence). CDR3 length equals 14 residues. CDR3 in DNA: TGCAGTGCTAGAGATCAACAGGGAAGGAATGGCTACACCTTC. Its protein product is CSARDQQGRNGYTF.

In this sample, this clonotype turned up a few times. The chain is built from TRBV5-5 and TRBJ2-3; 7 bases are shared with TRBD1. Unmatched junction bases numbered 4, after V lost 3 bases and J lost 0 bases. Germline V CDR1 and CDR2: SGHKS, YYEKEE (reference sequence). This CDR3 region has 15 residues. In DNA form, the CDR3 reads TGTGCCAGCAGCTCGGGACAGTTTAGCACAGATACGCAGTATTTT. This sequence encodes CASSSGQFSTDTQYF.

The J gene is TRBJ2-7, the V gene TRBV4-1; TRBD1 aligns across 11 bases. With the DNA end fitting TRBJ2-4 better, the J assignment may be wrong. The CDR3 runs to 17 residues. Germline-derived CDR1 and CDR2 are MGHRA and YSYEKL. The DNA for the CDR3 is TGCGCCAGCTCCCTTGGTCTGGGACAGGGGGTCAAAAACATTCAGTACTTC. Its protein is CASSLGLGQGVKNIQYF.

This clonotype was seen a handful of times. The CDR3 DNA sequence: TGTGCCATCAGTGCGGGGGGGCTCCCACAAGAGACCCAGTACTTC. Protein product: CAISAGGLPQETQYF. The chain combines TRBV10-3 with TRBJ2-5, with 8 bases identical to TRBD2. CDR3 length equals 15 residues. After removal of 4 bases from V and 2 bases from J, the junction contained 6 bases not matched to a gene. Looked up from germline, CDR1 is ENHRY and CDR2 is SYGVKD.

This rearrangement joins TRBV3-1 to TRBJ1-5; D perhaps matches TRBD1 (5 bases). Trimming took 1 base from V and 3 from J, leaving 16 bases between them. The CDR3 consists of 17 residues. Germline CDR1 is LGHDT and CDR2 is YNNKEL (reference sequence). The CDR3 sequence: CASSQGSADSFNQPQHF. The CDR3 DNA reads as TGTGCCAGCAGCCAAGGGTCCGCAGACAGTTTCAATCAGCCCCAGCATTTT.

Only a few counts were recorded for this clonotype. This rearrangement joins TRBV5-1 to TRBJ2-1; 8 nucleotides line up with TRBD2. CDR1 is SGHRS, CDR2 YFSETQ, per germline. V lost 6 bases and J lost 0; bases outside the gene matches: 8. This CDR3 is 16 amino acids long. The CDR3 loop reads CASKKIAGSSYNEQFF. CDR3 DNA: TGCGCCAGCAAAAAAATAGCGGGGAGCTCCTACAATGAGCAGTTCTTC.

This clonotype was counted a few times. A far more abundant clone sits one base away, making this likely a read error. The chain joins TRBV24-1 to TRBJ2-3; D remains unclear. This CDR3 is built from 12 residues. Germline V lookup: CDR1 KGHDR, CDR2 SFDVKD. V dropped 7 bases and J dropped 2 bases, with 6 bases sitting between them. CDR3 bases: TGTGCCACCAGCCAAGTCACAGATACGCAGTATTTT. It yields the protein CATSQVTDTQYF.